This T cell receptor (beta chain) comes out of a study of shared clonotypes between healthy human individuals. Findings of the study overall: There were few donors, and this limited the genetic and exposure-history diversity represented.

Sequenced by immunoSEQ multiplex PCR; TCRdb stores in-frame clones only, minus some. The data contain 1.5 million to 1.9 million clones, around 98% of them singletons. From germline, CDR1 is SEHNR and CDR2 FQNEAQ (reference sequence). Between the trimmed V and J ends, which lost 5 bases and 4 bases, there was a span of 6 bases. This CDR3 has 11 residues. This clone has only one observation. Its antigen is as yet unknown. Other DNA sequences within the sample encode an identical CDR3. Material: naive CD4+ T cells sorted from blood. Subset noted: CD45RA+ positively selected. The clonotype comes from a man younger than 40 in good health. V is TRBV7-9 and J is TRBJ2-7; D ambiguous. CDR3 protein: CASSALYEQYF. CDR3 DNA: TGTGCCAGCAGCGCTCTTTACGAGCAGTACTTC. The full variable domain, with the rest looked up from reference TRBV7-9 and TRBJ2-7, is DTGVSQNPRHKITKRGQNVTFRCDPISEHNRLYWYRQTLGQGPEFLTYFQNEAQLEKSRLLSDRFSAERPKGSFSTLEIQRTEQGDSAMYLCASSALYEQYFGPGTRLTVT.